This T cell receptor (beta chain) emerged from a study of shared clonotypes between healthy human individuals. General study findings and limits: Memory subsets had estimated richness that was generally smaller than that of naive subsets.

V dropped 5 bases and J dropped 2; count of bases not matched to a gene: 3. From germline, CDR1 is SEHNR and CDR2 FQNEAQ (reference sequence). This CDR3 is built from 16 residues. Each subset's genomic DNA was shared equally among a number of immunoSEQ plates. It was 150 to 200 ng DNA, about 30,000 T cell genomes, that sorted-subset replicate PCRs used. Sequenced by immunoSEQ multiplex PCR; TCRdb stores in-frame clones only, minus some. Here the sample spans about 2.5 million clones, about 90% being singletons. Details on this clone: Its matching antigen is unknown. The same CDR3 is also encoded by other DNA sequences in this sample.

Sequencing used naive CD4+ T cells from PBMCs. Subset: CD45RA+ positively selected. This TCR came from a young man in good health. Some clones in this sample may be carry-over from other donors' samples. The chain uses TRBV7-9 and TRBJ2-5, with 15 positions matching TRBD2. The CDR3 sequence: CASSPGLAGGQETQYF. The CDR3 region has the DNA TGTGCCAGCAGCCCTGGACTAGCGGGAGGGCAAGAGACCCAGTACTTC.